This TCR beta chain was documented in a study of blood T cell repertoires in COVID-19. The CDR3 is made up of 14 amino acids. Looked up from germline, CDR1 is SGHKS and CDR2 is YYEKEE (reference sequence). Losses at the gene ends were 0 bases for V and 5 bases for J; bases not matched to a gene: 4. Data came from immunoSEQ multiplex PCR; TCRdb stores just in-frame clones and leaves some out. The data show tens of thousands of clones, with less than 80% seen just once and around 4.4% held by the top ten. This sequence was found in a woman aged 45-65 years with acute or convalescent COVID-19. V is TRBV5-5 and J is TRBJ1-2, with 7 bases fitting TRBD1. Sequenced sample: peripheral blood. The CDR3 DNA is TGTGCCAGCAGCTTGGAGGGGGCTAGGTATGGCTACACCTTC. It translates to CASSLEGARYGYTF. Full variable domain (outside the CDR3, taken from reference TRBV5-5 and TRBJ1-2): DAGVTQSPTHLIKTRGQQVTLRCSPISGHKSVSWYQQVLGQGPQFIFQYYEKEERGRGNFPDRFSARQFPNYSSELNVNALLLGDSALYLCASSLEGARYGYTFGSGTRLTVV.